This T cell receptor beta chain was captured by sequencing in a study of T cell responses to AZD1222 COVID-19 vaccine. Notes on the study in general: In all cases, repertoires were sampled only after the peak T cell response. White British people made up most donors, females outnumbered males, and clonal diversity was possibly underestimated. Spike-wide vaccine-associated CD4 TCRs dominated at 160-218 and 743-854. Variant regions that are unmutated are reportedly the target of nearly half of spike-specific TCRs.

TCRdb's table, derived via immunoSEQ multiplex PCR, lists solely in-frame clones and lacks some. Among over 150,000 clones, 85% to 90% were seen once, and the ten largest hold under 8%. Trimming took 1 base from V and 3 from J, leaving 3 bases between them. Germline V CDR1 and CDR2: SGHTA, FQGTGA. There are 13 residues in the CDR3. Turning to this clone: The antigen remains unidentified.

This clonotype was obtained from an adult in good health. Sequencing used peripheral blood, obtained on day 0 of AZD1222 vaccination. The rearrangement joins TRBV7-3 to TRBJ1-4; no clear D. CDR3 nucleotide sequence: TGTGCCAGCAGCTTAAGCCCTAATGAAAAACTGTTTTTT. Residues: CASSLSPNEKLFF.